The text below deals with one TCR beta chain. The entry originates in a study of CD8 T cells in Susac syndrome. The RNA, roughly 0.45 to 1 ug, was put through reverse transcription using random hexamers. Across 54 Vbeta and 13 Jbeta, immunoSEQ multiplex PCR amplified TCR beta CDR3. Each CDR3 protein gets one entry after TCRdb re-called the immunoSEQ multiplex PCR reads with MiXCR. The sample shows about 180,000 distinct CDR3 sequences, 85% to 95% of them seen only once. The CDR3 totals 17 residues. The V gene's germline CDR1 is DFQATT and CDR2 SNEGSKA (reference sequence). Trimming shortened V by 3 bases and J by 0 bases, and 20 bases separated the two germline ends.

The sequence derives from a human donor with multiple sclerosis. The sequenced sample consisted of CD4+ T cells from PBMCs. This rearrangement joins TRBV20-1 to TRBJ1-2, with TRBD1 as a possible D gene (5 bases). CDR3 region: CSARPPQGRSPNYGYTF. The CDR3 region has the DNA TGCAGTGCTAGGCCCCCGCAGGGCAGGTCCCCTAACTATGGCTACACCTTC.